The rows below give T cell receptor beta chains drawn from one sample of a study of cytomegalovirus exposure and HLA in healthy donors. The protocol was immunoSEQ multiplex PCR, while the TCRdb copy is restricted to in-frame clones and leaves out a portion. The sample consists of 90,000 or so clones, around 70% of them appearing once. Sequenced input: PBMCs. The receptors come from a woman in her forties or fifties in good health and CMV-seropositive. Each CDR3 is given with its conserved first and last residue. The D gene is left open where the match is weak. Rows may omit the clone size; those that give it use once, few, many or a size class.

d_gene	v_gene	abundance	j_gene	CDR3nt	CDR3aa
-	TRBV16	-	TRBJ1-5	TGTGCCAGCAGCCAATCAGGGGATGTGATTCAGCCCCAGCATTTT	CASSQSGDVIQPQHF
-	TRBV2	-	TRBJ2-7	TGTGCCAGCAGAAAAGATCGACAGGAGTCCTACGAGCAGTACTTC	CASRKDRQESYEQYF
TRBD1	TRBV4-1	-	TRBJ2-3	TGCGCCAGCAGCCCCTATCGGACAGGGGGTTTAACAGATACGCAGTATTTT	CASSPYRTGGLTDTQYF
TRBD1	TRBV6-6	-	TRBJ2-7	TGTGCCAGCAGACACGAGACAGGGGTTGAGTTGGAGCAGTACTTC	CASRHETGVELEQYF
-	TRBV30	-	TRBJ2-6	TGTGCCTGGAGTGTAGGGGGGGCGGGAGGGGCCAACGTCCTGACTTTC	CAWSVGGAGGANVLTF
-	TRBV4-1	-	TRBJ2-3	TGCGCCAGCAGCCAAGACCGCCGGGTGAGGGATACGCAGTATTTT	CASSQDRRVRDTQYF
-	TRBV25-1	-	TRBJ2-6	TGTGCCAGCAGCCTACAGGGATCTGGGGCCAACGTCCTGACTTTC	CASSLQGSGANVLTF
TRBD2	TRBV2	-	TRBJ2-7	TGTGCCAGCAGTTTAGCGGGAGGGGACTACGAGCAGTACTTC	CASSLAGGDYEQYF
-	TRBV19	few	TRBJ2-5	TGTGCCAGTAGTATGGGCAACCAAGAGACCCAGTACTTC	CASSMGNQETQYF
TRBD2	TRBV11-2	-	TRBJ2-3	TGTGCCAGCAGGATGAGCGGGACTAGCACAGATACGCAGTATTTT	CASRMSGTSTDTQYF
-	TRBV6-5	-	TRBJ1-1	TGTGCCAGCAGTTACTCGGACGGGGGCACTGAAGCTTTCTTT	CASSYSDGGTEAFF
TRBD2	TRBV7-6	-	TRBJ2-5	TGTGCCAGCAGCTTAGGTGGACTAGCGGCGAGGGAGACCCAGTACTTC	CASSLGGLAARETQYF
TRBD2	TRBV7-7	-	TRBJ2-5	TGTGCCAGCAGCACGGGACTAGCGGGAGGCCAAGAGACCCAGTACTTC	CASSTGLAGGQETQYF
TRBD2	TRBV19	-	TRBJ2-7	TGTGCCAGTAGCGGGGGGACTCATAGCTCCTACGAGCAGTACTTC	CASSGGTHSSYEQYF
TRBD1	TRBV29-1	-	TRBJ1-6	TGCAGCGTCCGCGACAGGGGGAATTCACCCCTCCACTTT	CSVRDRGNSPLHF
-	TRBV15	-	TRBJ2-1	TGTGCCACCAGCAGAGATTGGTTTAGGGCGGGCCGGGCGGACTCCAATGAGCAGTTCTTC	CATSRDWFRAGRADSNEQFF
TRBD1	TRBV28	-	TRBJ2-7	TGTGCCAGCGGAAGGACAGGACGACCCGTAAACTACGAGCAGTACTTC	CASGRTGRPVNYEQYF
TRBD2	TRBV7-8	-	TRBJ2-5	TGTGCCAGCAGCTTAGGTGTCGTTGGCGGGAGTAGCCAAGAGACCCAGTACTTC	CASSLGVVGGSSQETQYF
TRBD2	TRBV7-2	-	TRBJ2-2	TGTGCCAGCAGTTCACGTAGCGGGAGGGCGAACACCGGGGAGCTGTTTTTT	CASSSRSGRANTGELFF
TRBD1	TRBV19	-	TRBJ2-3	TGTGCCAGTAGTACGAACACCCGGACAGGGGGCTATACTGGCACAGATACGCAGTATTTT	CASSTNTRTGGYTGTDTQYF
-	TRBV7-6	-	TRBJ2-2	TGTGCCAGCAGCTTAAGCTCCCCGGGGACCGGGGAGCTGTTTTTT	CASSLSSPGTGELFF
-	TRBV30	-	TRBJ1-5	TGTGCCTGGAGCGGAGGAAGCAATCAGCCCCAGCATTTT	CAWSGGSNQPQHF
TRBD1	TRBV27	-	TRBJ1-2	TGTGCCAGCCGCGGGACAGGGTTCTATGGCTACACCTTC	CASRGTGFYGYTF
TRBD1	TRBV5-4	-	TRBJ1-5	TGTGCCAGCAGCCCGGGACAGGGGGTTCAGCCCCAGCATTTT	CASSPGQGVQPQHF
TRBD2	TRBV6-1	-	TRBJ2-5	TGTGCCAGCAGTACTAGCGGGAGTGGTCAAGAGACCCAGTACTTC	CASSTSGSGQETQYF
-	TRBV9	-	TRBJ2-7	TGTGCCAGCAGCCCCCGGGCAGGGGCCTACGAGCAGTACTTC	CASSPRAGAYEQYF
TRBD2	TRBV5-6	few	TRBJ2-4	TGTGCCAGCAGCGCGCGCGGACTAGCGTCGACCAAAAACATTCAGTACTTC	CASSARGLASTKNIQYF
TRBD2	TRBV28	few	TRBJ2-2	TGTGCCAGTAGTCTGGAACGGAGGGGTCTAGCGGGAGGCTCGGTCCGTACCGGGGAGCTGTTTTTT	CASSLERRGLAGGSVRTGELFF
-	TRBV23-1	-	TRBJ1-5	TGCGCCAGCCTGAGCAAACCCCAGCATTTT	CASLSKPQHF
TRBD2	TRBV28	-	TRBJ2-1	TGTGCCAGCAGACCCGGGACTAGCGGGAAAGAGCAGTTCTTC	CASRPGTSGKEQFF
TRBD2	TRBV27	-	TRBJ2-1	TGTGCCAGCACAGCCCTGGGACTAGAACTTGTGCCTGGAAATGAGCAGTTCTTC	CASTALGLELVPGNEQFF
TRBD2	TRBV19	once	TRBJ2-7	TGTGCCAGTAGTATAAAGAGTAGCGGGATGGCCTACGAGCAGTACTTC	CASSIKSSGMAYEQYF
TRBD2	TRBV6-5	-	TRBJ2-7	TGTGCCAGCGGCCGGACTAGCGGGAGCTACGAGCAGTACTTC	CASGRTSGSYEQYF